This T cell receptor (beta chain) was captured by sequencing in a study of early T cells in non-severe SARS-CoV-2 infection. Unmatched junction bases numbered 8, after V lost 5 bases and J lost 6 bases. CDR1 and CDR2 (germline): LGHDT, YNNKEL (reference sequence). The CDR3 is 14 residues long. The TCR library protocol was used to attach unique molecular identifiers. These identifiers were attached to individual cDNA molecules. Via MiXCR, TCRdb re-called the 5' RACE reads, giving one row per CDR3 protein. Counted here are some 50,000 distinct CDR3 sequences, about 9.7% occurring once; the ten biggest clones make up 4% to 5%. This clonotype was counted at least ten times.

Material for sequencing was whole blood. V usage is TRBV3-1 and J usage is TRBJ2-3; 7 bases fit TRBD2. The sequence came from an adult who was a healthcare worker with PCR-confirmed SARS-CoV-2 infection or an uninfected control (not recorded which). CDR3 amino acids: CASSGGPAGDTQYF. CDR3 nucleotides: TGTGCCAGCAGCGGAGGGCCAGCGGGGGATACGCAGTATTTT.